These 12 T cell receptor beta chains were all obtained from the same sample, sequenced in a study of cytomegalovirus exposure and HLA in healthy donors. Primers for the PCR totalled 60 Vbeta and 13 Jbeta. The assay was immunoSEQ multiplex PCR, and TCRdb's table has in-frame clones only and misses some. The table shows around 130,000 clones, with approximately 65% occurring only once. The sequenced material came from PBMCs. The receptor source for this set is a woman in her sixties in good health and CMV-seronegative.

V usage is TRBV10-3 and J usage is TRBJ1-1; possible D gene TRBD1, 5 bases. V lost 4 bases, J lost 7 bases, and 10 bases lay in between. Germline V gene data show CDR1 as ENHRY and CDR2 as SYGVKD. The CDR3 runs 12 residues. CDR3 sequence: CAISGTRNEAFF. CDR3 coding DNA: TGTGCCATCAGTGGGACACGAAATGAAGCTTTCTTT.

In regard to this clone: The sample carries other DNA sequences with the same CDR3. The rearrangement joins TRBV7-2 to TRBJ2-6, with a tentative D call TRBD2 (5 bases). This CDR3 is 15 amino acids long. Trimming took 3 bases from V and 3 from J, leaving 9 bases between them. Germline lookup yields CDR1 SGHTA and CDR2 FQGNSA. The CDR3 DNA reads TGTGCCAGCAGCTTGGGTGGAGGTGGGGCCAACGTCCTGACTTTC. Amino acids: CASSLGGGGANVLTF.

CDR3 in amino acids: CASSLVLAGRDEQFF. DNA for the CDR3: TGCGCCAGCAGCTTGGTACTAGCGGGGAGGGATGAGCAGTTCTTC. The chain is built from TRBV5-1 and TRBJ2-1, with 10 positions matching TRBD2. CDR1 is SGHRS, CDR2 YFSETQ, per germline. Germline trimming cut 0 bases from V and 8 bases from J; bases unmatched to any gene: 5. The CDR3 has 15 amino acids.

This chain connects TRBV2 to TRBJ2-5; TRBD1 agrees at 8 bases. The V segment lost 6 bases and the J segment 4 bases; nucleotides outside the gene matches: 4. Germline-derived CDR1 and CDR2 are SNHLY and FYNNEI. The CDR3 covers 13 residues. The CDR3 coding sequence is TGTGCCAGCAGGACAGGGGTGGGAGAGACCCAGTACTTC. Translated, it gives CASRTGVGETQYF.

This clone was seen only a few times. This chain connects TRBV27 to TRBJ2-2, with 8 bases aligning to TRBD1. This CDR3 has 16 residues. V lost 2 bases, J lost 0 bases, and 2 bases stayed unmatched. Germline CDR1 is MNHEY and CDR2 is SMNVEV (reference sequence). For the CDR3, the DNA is TGTGCCAGCAGTTTAAGGGGACAGGCGAACACCGGGGAGCTGTTTTTT. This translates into CASSLRGQANTGELFF.

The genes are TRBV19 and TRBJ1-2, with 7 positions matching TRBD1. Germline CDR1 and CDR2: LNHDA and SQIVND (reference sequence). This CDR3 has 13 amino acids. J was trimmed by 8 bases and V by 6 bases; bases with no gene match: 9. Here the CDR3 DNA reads TGTGCCAGTAGCCGCGGACAGGTCGAAGGCTACACCTTC. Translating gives CASSRGQVEGYTF.

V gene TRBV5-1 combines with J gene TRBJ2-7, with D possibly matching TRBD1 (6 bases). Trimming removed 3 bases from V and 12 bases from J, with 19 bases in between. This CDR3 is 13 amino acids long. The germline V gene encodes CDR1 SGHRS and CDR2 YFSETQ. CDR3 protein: CASSSYLRQVWYF. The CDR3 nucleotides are TGCGCCAGCAGCTCTTACCTACGACAGGTCTGGTACTTC. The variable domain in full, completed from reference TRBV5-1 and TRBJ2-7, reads KAGVTQTPRYLIKTRGQQVTLSCSPISGHRSVSWYQQTPGQGLQFLFEYFSETQRNKGNFPGRFSGRQFSNSRSEMNVSTLELGDSALYLCASSSYLRQVWYFGPGTRLTVT.

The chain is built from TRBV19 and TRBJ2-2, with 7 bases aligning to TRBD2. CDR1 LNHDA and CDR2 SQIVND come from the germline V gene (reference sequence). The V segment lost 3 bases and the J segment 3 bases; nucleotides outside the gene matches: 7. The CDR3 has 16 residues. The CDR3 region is CASSIARGVDTGELFF. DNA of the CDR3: TGTGCCAGTAGTATCGCACGGGGGGTGGACACCGGGGAGCTGTTTTTT.

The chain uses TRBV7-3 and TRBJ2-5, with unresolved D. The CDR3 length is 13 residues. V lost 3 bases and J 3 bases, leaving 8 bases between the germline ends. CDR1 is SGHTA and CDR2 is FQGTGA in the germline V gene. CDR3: CASSFDLKETQYF. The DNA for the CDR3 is TGTGCCAGCAGCTTTGACTTGAAAGAGACCCAGTACTTC.

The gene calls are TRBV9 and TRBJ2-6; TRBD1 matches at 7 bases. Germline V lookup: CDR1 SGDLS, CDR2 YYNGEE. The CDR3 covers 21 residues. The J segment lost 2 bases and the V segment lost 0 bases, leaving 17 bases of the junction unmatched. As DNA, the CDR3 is TGTGCCAGCAGCGTAGCCAGCCGGGACAGACCAACAATTGCTGGGGCCAACGTCCTGACTTTC. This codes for CASSVASRDRPTIAGANVLTF. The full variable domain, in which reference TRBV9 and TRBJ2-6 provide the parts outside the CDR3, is DSGVTQTPKHLITATGQRVTLRCSPRSGDLSVYWYQQSLDQGLQFLIQYYNGEERAKGNILERFSAQQFPDLHSELNLSSLELGDSALYFCASSVASRDRPTIAGANVLTFGAGSRLTVL.

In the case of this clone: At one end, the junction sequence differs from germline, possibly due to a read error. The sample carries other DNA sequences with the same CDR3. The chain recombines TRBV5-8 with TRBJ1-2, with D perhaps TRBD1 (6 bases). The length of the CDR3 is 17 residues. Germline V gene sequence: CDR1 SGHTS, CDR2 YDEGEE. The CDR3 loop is CASSLEGKDRQVYGYTF. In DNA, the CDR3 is TGTGCCAGCAGCTTGGAAGGAAAGGATAGACAGGTCTATGGTTACACCTTC.

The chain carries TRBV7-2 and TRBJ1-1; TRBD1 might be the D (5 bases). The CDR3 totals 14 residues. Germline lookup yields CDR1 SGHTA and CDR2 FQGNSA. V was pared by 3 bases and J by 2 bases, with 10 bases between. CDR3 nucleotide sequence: TGTGCCAGCAGCTTCGGAGGGGCCAACACTGAAGCTTTCTTT. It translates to CASSFGGANTEAFF.